This T cell receptor (beta chain) was obtained from a study of lymphopenia after photon versus proton radiotherapy. The study, taken as a whole, reports: Relative stability marked proton patients; photon patients lost diversity and naive cells. Post-nadir diversity loss with photons came from oligoclonal expansion, particularly CD8+ Temra cells.

Sequenced by immunoSEQ multiplex PCR; TCRdb stores in-frame clones only, minus some. Of around 30,000 clones listed, 89% are singletons. Of note for this clone: Its antigen remains unidentified.

The CDR3 is made up of 17 amino acids. Unmatched junction bases numbered 9, after V lost 4 bases and J lost 2 bases. The germline V gene encodes CDR1 SGHRS and CDR2 YFSETQ. This TCR derives from a woman aged 70-85 years with pancreatic cancer. Some clones in this sample may be carry-over from other donors' samples. The sequenced sample was peripheral blood, obtained from a patient treated with proton-based radiotherapy. The rearrangement joins TRBV5-1 to TRBJ2-1; 10 bases align to TRBD2. CDR3 coding DNA: TGCGCCAGCAGCCGACGCGGACTAGCGGAGACCTACAATGAGCAGTTCTTC. This encodes CASSRRGLAETYNEQFF.